Presented here are 32 T cell receptor beta chains from one specimen sequenced in a study of blood T cell repertoires in COVID-19 (dated by TCRdb to between 2020 and 2021). The library was prepared using the immunoSEQ multiplex PCR assay. Entries here come from immuneACCESS through TCRdb and include only in-frame sequences with V and J called. Some clones fail to appear in such tables; in the studies checked, an unresolved V gene covers under half of the shortfall, and the cause of the remainder is unknown. The sample contains just under 75,000 clones, over 70% of them found a single time. The biggest ten clones account for approximately 2.5% of the sample. Sequenced: peripheral blood. These receptors originate from an elderly man with active or convalescent COVID-19.

The table lists this clone with a count of one. The chain couples TRBV18 to TRBJ1-5, with D tentatively TRBD1 (6 bases). CDR1 KGHSH and CDR2 LQKENI come from the germline V gene. V shed 6 bases and J shed 4 bases, with 16 bases lying between them. CDR3 length equals 15 residues. For the CDR3, the DNA is TGTGCCAGCTCGGTCACAGGGAGCTTTAATCAGCCCCAGCATTTT. Amino acids: CASSVTGSFNQPQHF.

This chain joins TRBV7-9 and TRBJ1-5; D is undetermined. Germline V gene lookup returns CDR1 SEHNR and CDR2 FQNEAQ (reference sequence). V lost 1 base and J lost 4, with 11 bases in between. The CDR3 contains 15 residues. This CDR3 reads CASSLGASVNQPQHF. The CDR3 DNA reads as TGTGCCAGCAGCTTAGGGGCGTCGGTTAATCAGCCCCAGCATTTT. The full variable domain, rest sourced from reference TRBV7-9 and TRBJ1-5, is DTGVSQNPRHKITKRGQNVTFRCDPISEHNRLYWYRQTLGQGPEFLTYFQNEAQLEKSRLLSDRFSAERPKGSFSTLEIQRTEQGDSAMYLCASSLGASVNQPQHFGDGTRLSIL.

This clone was observed a single time. The chain carries TRBV2 and TRBJ1-2; 10 bases agree with TRBD1. The CDR3 totals 15 residues. J was trimmed by 5 bases and V by 5 bases; bases with no gene match: 8. The germline V gene encodes CDR1 SNHLY and CDR2 FYNNEI. CDR3 bases: TGTGCCAGCAGTATACCGGGACAGGGGAATTATGGCTACACCTTC. Translation gives CASSIPGQGNYGYTF.

The genes are TRBV10-3 and TRBJ1-5; D perhaps matches TRBD1 (5 bases). The V gene's germline CDR1 is ENHRY and CDR2 SYGVKD. Trimming cost V 4 bases and J 5 bases, with 9 bases left between them. This CDR3 contains 13 residues. The CDR3 spells CAISGKGDQPQHF. The CDR3 DNA sequence: TGTGCCATCAGTGGGAAAGGGGATCAGCCCCAGCATTTT.

This clone was detected once. V and J are TRBV29-1 and TRBJ1-2, with TRBD1 matching over 9 bases. The CDR3 consists of 14 residues. Germline assignment: CDR1 SQVTM and CDR2 ANQGSEA. J lost 7 bases, V lost 6 bases, and 12 bases had no gene match. CDR3 DNA sequence: TGCAGCGTGACGGGACAGGGCCTCGGTGGTGGCTACACCTTC. Translating it yields CSVTGQGLGGGYTF.

The CDR3 DNA sequence: TGTGCCAGCAGCCTCGACAGGGTTGACAATGAGCAGTTCTTC. Its translation is CASSLDRVDNEQFF. The chain employs TRBV11-2 and TRBJ2-1, with 7 bases that match TRBD1. Germline CDR1 is SGHAT and CDR2 is FQNNGV. The CDR3 runs 14 residues. V gave up 5 bases and J gave up 5 bases; unmatched junction bases: 6. Full variable domain (outside the CDR3, taken from reference TRBV11-2 and TRBJ2-1): EAGVAQSPRYKIIEKRQSVAFWCNPISGHATLYWYQQILGQGPKLLIQFQNNGVVDDSQLPKDRFSAERLKGVDSTLKIQPAKLEDSAVYLCASSLDRVDNEQFFGPGTRLTVL.

The genes are TRBV27 and TRBJ2-3, with no clear D. V lost 3 bases and J 0 bases, leaving 7 bases between the germline ends. Germline V gives CDR1 MNHEY, CDR2 SMNVEV (reference sequence). The CDR3 totals 14 residues. The CDR3 nucleotides read TGTGCCAGCAGTTTCTACGGGAGCACAGATACGCAGTATTTT. Its translation is CASSFYGSTDTQYF.

This CDR3 reads CASSLVAPNTGELFF. As DNA, the CDR3 is TGCGCCAGCAGTCTAGTTGCTCCTAACACCGGGGAGCTGTTTTTT. The chain links TRBV10-2 to TRBJ2-2; D remains unclear. V dropped 5 bases and J dropped 2 bases, with 12 bases sitting between them. Germline V CDR1 and CDR2: WSHSY, SAAADI. The length of the CDR3 is 15 residues.

This clone was recorded once. J is TRBJ1-5 and V is TRBV6-5; tentatively, D is TRBD1 (5 bases). Germline lookup yields CDR1 MNHEY and CDR2 SVGAGI. This CDR3 has 15 amino acids. V was cut by 1 base and J by 3 bases, with 10 bases left in between. CDR3 in DNA: TGTGCCAGCAGTTACTGGCAGGGTGACAATCAGCCCCAGCATTTT. This codes for CASSYWQGDNQPQHF.

This sequence joins TRBV5-1 and TRBJ2-3, with 9 bases that match TRBD2. This CDR3 is built from 15 residues. J was trimmed by 1 base and V by 3 bases; bases with no gene match: 3. The germline V gene encodes CDR1 SGHRS and CDR2 YFSETQ. This CDR3 is CASSSRTSGTDTQYF. The CDR3 DNA reads TGCGCCAGCAGCTCCAGGACTAGCGGCACAGATACGCAGTATTTT.

This sequence joins TRBV5-4 and TRBJ1-4; the D gene is possibly TRBD1 (5 bases). This CDR3 region has 15 residues. Per the germline V gene, CDR1 is SGHNT and CDR2 is YYREEE (reference sequence). Trimming left V 5 bases short and J 7 bases short, with 18 bases between. CDR3 region: CASSFDRVGGEKLFF. In DNA form, the CDR3 reads TGTGCCAGCAGTTTCGACAGAGTAGGTGGTGAAAAACTGTTTTTT. Variable domain in full (rest from reference TRBV5-4 and TRBJ1-4): ETGVTQSPTHLIKTRGQQVTLRCSSQSGHNTVSWYQQALGQGPQFIFQYYREEENGRGNFPPRFSGLQFPNYSSELNVNALELDDSALYLCASSFDRVGGEKLFFGSGTQLSVL.

The genes are TRBV10-1 and TRBJ1-4; 10 bases are a match to TRBD1. Germline V lookup: CDR1 WNHNN, CDR2 SYGVQD (reference sequence). Unmatched junction bases numbered 7, after V lost 3 bases and J lost 3 bases. The CDR3 consists of 17 residues. The CDR3 coding sequence is TGCGCCAGCAGTGAAACCGGGACAGGGGCAGCTAATGAAAAACTGTTTTTT. It codes for CASSETGTGAANEKLFF.

Only a few counts were recorded for this clone. This chain links TRBV5-1 with TRBJ2-7; D uncertain. This CDR3 region has 15 residues. V lost 7 bases to trimming and J lost 0 bases, with 17 bases between them. The V gene's germline CDR1 is SGHRS and CDR2 YFSETQ. The CDR3 reads CASRRMSQPSYEQYF. The DNA for the CDR3 is TGCGCCAGCCGCCGTATGTCACAACCCTCCTACGAGCAGTACTTC.

This chain's CDR3 is CASSPGTGGRETQYF. CDR3 in DNA: TGTGCCAGCAGCCCCGGGACAGGGGGGCGGGAGACCCAGTACTTC. This sequence joins TRBV28 and TRBJ2-5, with 11 bases that match TRBD1. The CDR3 runs 15 residues. Trimming removed 6 bases from V and 5 bases from J; junction bases left unmatched: 8. Germline-derived CDR1 and CDR2 are MDHEN and SYDVKM.

This clone was seen only once. The V and J genes are TRBV19 and TRBJ2-5, with 7 bases aligning to TRBD1. Germline V lookup: CDR1 LNHDA, CDR2 SQIVND (reference sequence). This CDR3 spans 16 amino acids. Trimming cost V 2 bases and J 1 base; bases outside gene matches: 7. CDR3 sequence reads: CASSIKGGRGQETQYF. The CDR3 nucleotides are TGTGCCAGTAGTATAAAAGGGGGCCGGGGCCAAGAGACCCAGTACTTC.

This sequence joins TRBV5-1 and TRBJ1-6, with 9 positions matching TRBD1. This CDR3 contains 14 residues. V was pared by 3 bases and J by 5 bases, with 0 bases of the junction left unmatched. Per the germline V gene, CDR1 is SGHRS and CDR2 is YFSETQ. Here the CDR3 reads CASSWTGDNSPLHF. CDR3 bases: TGCGCCAGCAGCTGGACAGGGGATAATTCACCCCTCCACTTT.

The chain links TRBV5-1 to TRBJ2-5; 14 nucleotides line up with TRBD2. CDR3 size: 17 residues. Germline CDR1 and CDR2: SGHRS and YFSETQ. V lost 4 bases, J lost 4 bases, and 9 bases stayed unmatched. The CDR3 is CASSPGLAGVGRETQYF. The CDR3 region has the DNA TGCGCCAGCAGCCCGGGACTAGCGGGAGTGGGAAGAGAGACCCAGTACTTC.

J is TRBJ2-2 and V is TRBV27; 13 bases fit TRBD2. CDR3 length: 15 residues. The junction had 4 bases not matched to a gene; V was cut back by 5 bases and J by 7 bases. In germline, CDR1 is MNHEY, CDR2 SMNVEV (reference sequence). This CDR3 reads CASSRLAGGVGELFF. In DNA, the CDR3 is TGTGCCAGCAGTCGACTAGCGGGAGGCGTCGGGGAGCTGTTTTTT.

The rearrangement links TRBV5-4 to TRBJ2-7; TRBD1 is a possible D gene (7 bases). Trimming took off 0 bases at V and 6 bases at J, with 19 bases between the two ends. CDR1 and CDR2 (germline): SGHNT, YYREEE (reference sequence). This CDR3 is 16 amino acids long. The CDR3 is CASSLAPGNRGGEQYF. The DNA of the CDR3 is TGTGCCAGCAGCTTGGCTCCAGGGAACAGGGGAGGCGAGCAGTACTTC.

Only a few counts were recorded for this clone. The rearrangement links TRBV5-6 to TRBJ1-2; 8 nucleotides agree with TRBD1. V lost 1 base to trimming and J lost 5 bases; unmatched junction nucleotides: 1. Germline V lookup: CDR1 SGHDT, CDR2 YYEEEE. The CDR3 covers 13 residues. In DNA, the CDR3 is TGTGCCAGCAGCTTGCAGGGGGCTTATGGCTACACCTTC. Translation: CASSLQGAYGYTF.

This clone has only a few counts. The chain is built from TRBV11-2 and TRBJ2-6; 7 positions agree with TRBD1. Trimming at V came to 6 bases and at J to 2 bases, leaving 4 bases not matched to a gene. The CDR3 totals 15 residues. Germline values: CDR1 SGHAT, CDR2 FQNNGV. The CDR3 region is CASSQRGPGANVLTF. The CDR3, as DNA: TGTGCCAGCAGTCAGAGGGGGCCTGGGGCCAACGTCCTGACTTTC.

The V call is TRBV7-9, the J call TRBJ1-6; possible D gene TRBD1, 6 bases. CDR1 is SEHNR and CDR2 is FQNEAQ in the germline V gene (reference sequence). The CDR3 loop spans 16 amino acids. Between the trimmed V and J ends, which lost 4 bases and 4 bases, there was a span of 14 bases. The CDR3 DNA is TGTGCCAGCAGCTCGGACAGCGGAGGTTATAATTCACCCCTCCACTTT. Translation: CASSSDSGGYNSPLHF.

The V gene is TRBV5-4, the J gene TRBJ2-3; D perhaps matches TRBD2 (5 bases). Germline V gene sequence: CDR1 SGHNT, CDR2 YYREEE (reference sequence). This CDR3 is 16 amino acids long. Trimming cost V 4 bases and J 0 bases, with 15 bases left between them. The CDR3 bases are TGTGCCAGCAGCACTGATAGGGAGAGGAGCACAGATACGCAGTATTTT. Translated, it gives CASSTDRERSTDTQYF.

The genes are TRBV7-6 and TRBJ2-5; TRBD2 matches 11 bases. In germline, CDR1 is SGHVS, CDR2 FNYEAQ. The CDR3 contains 16 residues. J gave up 4 bases and V 5 bases, and 9 bases lay outside the gene matches. CDR3 nucleotide sequence: TGTGCCAGCAGCCGAATTAGCGGGAGGGGAGGAGAGACCCAGTACTTC. Encoded protein: CASSRISGRGGETQYF. Full variable domain (rest looked up from reference TRBV7-6 and TRBJ2-5): GAGVSQSPRYKVTKRGQDVALRCDPISGHVSLYWYRQALGQGPEFLTYFNYEAQQDKSGLPNDRFSAERPEGSISTLTIQRTEQRDSAMYRCASSRISGRGGETQYFGPGTRLLVL.

This clone was detected a few times. The chain recombines TRBV11-2 with TRBJ2-1, with TRBD2 as a possible D gene (5 bases). CDR3 length: 16 amino acids. Trimming removed 5 bases from V and 0 bases from J, with 14 bases in between. Looked up from germline, CDR1 is SGHAT and CDR2 is FQNNGV. The CDR3 nucleotides are TGTGCCAGCAGCGACGGCGGGCGAAACTCCTACAATGAGCAGTTCTTC. The encoded protein is CASSDGGRNSYNEQFF.

V usage is TRBV7-6 and J usage is TRBJ2-2, with 9 bases that match TRBD2. The CDR3 consists of 15 residues. Unmatched junction bases numbered 5, after V lost 6 bases and J lost 3 bases. In germline, CDR1 is SGHVS, CDR2 FNYEAQ. CDR3 region: CASSLLAGHTGELFF. DNA for the CDR3: TGTGCCAGCAGTCTGCTAGCGGGGCACACCGGGGAGCTGTTTTTT. The variable domain in full, completed from reference TRBV7-6 and TRBJ2-2, reads GAGVSQSPRYKVTKRGQDVALRCDPISGHVSLYWYRQALGQGPEFLTYFNYEAQQDKSGLPNDRFSAERPEGSISTLTIQRTEQRDSAMYRCASSLLAGHTGELFFGEGSRLTVL.

The chain couples TRBV18 to TRBJ2-5; 7 bases fit TRBD1. The CDR3 is made up of 16 amino acids. The junction had 10 bases not matched to a gene; V was cut back by 2 bases and J by 4 bases. Germline CDR1 is KGHSH and CDR2 is LQKENI. The CDR3 DNA is TGTGCCAGCTCACCAGGGACAGTCCTCCGCGGAGAGACCCAGTACTTC. Translating gives CASSPGTVLRGETQYF.

This chain uses TRBV2 with TRBJ1-2; unclear D gene. This CDR3 is 13 amino acids long. V lost 8 bases and J lost 4, with 14 bases in between. The germline gives CDR1 SNHLY, CDR2 FYNNEI. CDR3 loop: CASRSSAGYGYTF. The CDR3 bases are TGTGCCAGCCGCTCCTCGGCGGGCTATGGCTACACCTTC.

V usage is TRBV28 and J usage is TRBJ2-2, with D unclear. Trimming stripped 1 base from V and 5 bases from J, with 11 bases between. Germline V gene data show CDR1 as MDHEN and CDR2 as SYDVKM. The CDR3 is 15 amino acids. CDR3 sequence: CASSLSAAGTGELFF. The CDR3 bases are TGTGCCAGCAGTTTATCGGCGGCTGGAACCGGGGAGCTGTTTTTT.

This clone was counted a few times. The genes are TRBV28 and TRBJ1-5; D unclear. Germline V CDR1 and CDR2: MDHEN, SYDVKM. Trimming took off 3 bases at V and 0 bases at J, with 3 bases between the two ends. CDR3 length: 13 amino acids. The CDR3 DNA follows: TGTGCCAGCAGTTTCTATAGCAATCAGCCCCAGCATTTT. Translating it yields CASSFYSNQPQHF.

V usage is TRBV18 and J usage is TRBJ1-2; 9 bases align to TRBD1. V was clipped by 6 bases and J by 2 bases; unmatched bases: 13. The CDR3 extends over 17 amino acids. Germline V gene data show CDR1 as KGHSH and CDR2 as LQKENI. This CDR3 reads CASSEGTGIVGNYGYTF. The CDR3 DNA reads TGTGCCAGCTCGGAGGGGACAGGGATTGTGGGCAACTATGGCTACACCTTC.

This clone showed up just once. The chain recombines TRBV7-9 with TRBJ2-3, with 8 bases fitting TRBD2. Germline V gives CDR1 SEHNR, CDR2 FQNEAQ (reference sequence). This CDR3 is built from 15 residues. J gave up 0 bases and V 6 bases, and 5 bases lay outside the gene matches. In nucleotides, the CDR3 is TGTGCCAGCAGACTAGCGGCCAGGAGCACAGATACGCAGTATTTT. Protein product: CASRLAARSTDTQYF.